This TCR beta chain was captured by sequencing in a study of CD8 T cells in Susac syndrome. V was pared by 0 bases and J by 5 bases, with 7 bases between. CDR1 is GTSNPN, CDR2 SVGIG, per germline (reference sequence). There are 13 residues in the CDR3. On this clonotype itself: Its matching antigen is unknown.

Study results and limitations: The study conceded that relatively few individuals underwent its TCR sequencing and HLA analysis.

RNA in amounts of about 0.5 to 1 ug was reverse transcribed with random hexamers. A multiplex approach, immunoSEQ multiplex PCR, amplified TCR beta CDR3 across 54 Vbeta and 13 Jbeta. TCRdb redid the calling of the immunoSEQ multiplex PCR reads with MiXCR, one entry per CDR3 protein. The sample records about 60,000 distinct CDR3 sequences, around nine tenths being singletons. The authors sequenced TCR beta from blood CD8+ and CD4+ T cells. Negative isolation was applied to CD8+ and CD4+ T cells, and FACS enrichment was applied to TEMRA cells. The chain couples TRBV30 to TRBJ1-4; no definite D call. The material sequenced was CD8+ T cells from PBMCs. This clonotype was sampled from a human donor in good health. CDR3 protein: CAWSVSENEKLFF. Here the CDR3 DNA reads TGTGCCTGGAGTGTATCCGAGAATGAAAAACTGTTTTTT. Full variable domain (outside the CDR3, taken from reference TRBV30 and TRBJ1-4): SQTIHQWPATLVQPVGSPLSLECTVEGTSNPNLYWYRQAAGRGLQLLFYSVGIGQISSEVPQNLSASRPQDRQFILSSKKLLLSDSGFYLCAWSVSENEKLFFGSGTQLSVL.